This TCR beta chain originates from a study of cytomegalovirus exposure and HLA in healthy donors. Overall study results and limits: A later analysis reportedly found fewer N-insertions in an Asian-associated ancestry cluster than the roughly 680-donor mean.

To note about this clone: Its antigen is not identified.

Germline values: CDR1 MNHNS, CDR2 SASEGT. The CDR3 loop spans 13 amino acids. Trimming cost V 10 bases and J 3 bases; bases outside gene matches: 6. PCR amplification relied on 60 Vbeta primers (plus 13 Jbeta primers). The repertoire was sequenced with immunoSEQ multiplex PCR; TCRdb's copy has only in-frame clones and lacks some. This table has hundreds of thousands of clones, roughly 80% appearing once. The rearrangement joins TRBV6-1 to TRBJ1-3; TRBD1 matches at 7 bases. The sample consisted of PBMCs. The TCR sequence derives from a man aged 25 to 40 in good health and CMV-seronegative. The CDR3 DNA follows: TGTGCCACCGACAGGGACCGTGGAAACACCATATATTTT. Residues: CATDRDRGNTIYF.